This T cell receptor (beta chain) was identified in a study of molecular identifiers for immune sequencing clone quantification. Study-level points and caveats: In a background of around 970,000 naive cells, spiked Jurkat TCR RNA from one cell was reportedly detectable. It was shown that clones above 20 RNA copies held over 98% of effector molecules, but under 1% in naive cells.

The CDR3 runs 13 residues. The ends were cut back, 5 bases at V and 6 bases at J, with 10 bases in the middle. Ten or more counts support this clonotype. The antigen is not known. From the PCR reads, TCRdb called clonotypes with MiXCR, one entry per CDR3 protein. The sample shows approximately 590,000 distinct CDR3 sequences, roughly 27% of them seen only once. Libraries of naive CD8 T cells were made from roughly 18,000 to 920,000 sorted cells. They used 10%, 30% or 50% RNA. Naive CD8 T cells were FACS-sorted by CD8+CD4-CCR7+CD45RA+ markers. The gene calls are TRBV12-3 or TRBV12-4 and TRBJ2-2, with a weak D call TRBD2 (6 bases). The specimen was naive CD8+ T cells from blood, with Jurkat cell RNA spiked in. Subset in this sample: FACS-sorted CD8+CD4-CCR7+CD45RA+ naive T cells. This TCR was sampled from a human donor in good health. Some libraries in this study had Jurkat cell RNA spiked in. The CDR3 reads CASSAGGSGELFF. The CDR3 DNA sequence: TGTGCCAGCAGTGCCGGGGGATCCGGGGAGCTGTTTTTT.